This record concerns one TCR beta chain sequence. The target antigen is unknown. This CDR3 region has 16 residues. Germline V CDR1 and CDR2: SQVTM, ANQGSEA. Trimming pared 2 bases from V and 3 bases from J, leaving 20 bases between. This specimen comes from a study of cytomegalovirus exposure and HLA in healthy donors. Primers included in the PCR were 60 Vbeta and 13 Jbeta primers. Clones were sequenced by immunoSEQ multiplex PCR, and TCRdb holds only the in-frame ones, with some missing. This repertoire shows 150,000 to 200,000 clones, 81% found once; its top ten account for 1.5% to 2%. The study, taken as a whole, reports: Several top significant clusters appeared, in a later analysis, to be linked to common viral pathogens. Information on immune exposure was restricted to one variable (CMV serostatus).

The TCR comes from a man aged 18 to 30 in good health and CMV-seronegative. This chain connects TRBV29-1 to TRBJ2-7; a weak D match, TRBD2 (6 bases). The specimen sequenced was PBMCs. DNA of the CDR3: TGCAGCGTTGAACGTTTCCCACTAGCACACAACTACGAGCAGTACTTC. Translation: CSVERFPLAHNYEQYF.